This T cell receptor beta chain originates from a study of OX40 agonist ivuxolimab in advanced cancers. Study overall: Mean age around 60 years, range 23 to 79; around 80% male.

Libraries were prepared by immunoSEQ multiplex PCR; TCRdb keeps only in-frame clonotypes and omits some of them. The sample has about 20,000 clones, 80% to 90% seen once. This CDR3 has 16 amino acids. J gave up 3 bases and V 4 bases, and 9 bases lay outside the gene matches. CDR1 and CDR2 (germline): SEHNR, FQNEAQ (reference sequence). Concerning this clone: The antigen remains unidentified.

General study results and limits: Clonal expansion by week 6 occurred in CD4+ and CD8+ blood T cells (at 0.1 to 3.0 mg/kg). The antigen specificity of the peripheral T cells (those that were expanded) was not determined.

The source is an adult with an advanced solid tumor such as melanoma, head and neck, liver or kidney cancer. This sample comprised CD4+ or CD8+ T cells sorted from blood, obtained in a trial of the OX40 agonist ivuxolimab. The V gene is TRBV7-9, the J gene TRBJ2-1; 7 bases line up with TRBD1. CDR3 loop: CASSSPTGVIYNEQFF. Here the CDR3 DNA reads TGTGCCAGCAGCTCCCCCACAGGGGTAATCTACAATGAGCAGTTCTTC.